This T cell receptor (beta chain) emerged from a study of T cells in Graves' hyperthyroidism and ophthalmopathy. The CDR3 is made up of 14 amino acids. Per the germline V gene, CDR1 is PRHDT and CDR2 is FYEKMQ (reference sequence). Unmatched junction bases numbered 5, after V lost 1 base and J lost 7 bases. Amplification targeted TCR beta CDR3 regions from RNA transcripts. Primed by the HTBI set, a first-round RT-PCR was run on the TCR CDR3. TCRdb passed the multiplex PCR reads through MiXCR, listing each CDR3 protein once. The table has 490,000 or so distinct CDR3 sequences, roughly a sixth seen once. The cohort's ophthalmopathy patients, a group with duration under 3 months, had a Clinical Activity Score of at least 3 and a NOSPECS grade of at least 4. Diagnoses were made from clinical symptoms, serum measures (thyroxine and TRAb), thyroid ultrasound and orbital computed tomography.

The source is a woman under 40 with Graves' ophthalmopathy. V usage is TRBV13 and J usage is TRBJ2-3; 7 bases align to TRBD2. Sequences were obtained from blood. CDR3 region: CASSLAGGQYTQYF. Here the CDR3 DNA reads TGTGCCAGCAGCTTAGCGGGAGGACAATATACGCAGTATTTT.